Presented here are 29 T cell receptor beta chains from one specimen sequenced in a study of monozygotic twins with cystic fibrosis. Repertoires were generated with immunoSEQ multiplex PCR, while TCRdb's copy carries only in-frame clones and drops some. This sample yields approximately 9,700 clones, of which roughly nine tenths are seen a single time; 5% to 5.5% belongs to the top ten. Sequenced: blood. The receptors stem from a boy aged 2 to 10 with cystic fibrosis.

This clone was observed once. The CDR3 coding sequence is TGTGCCAGCAGCGGGGCCCGCACAGATACGCAGTATTTT. Translation: CASSGARTDTQYF. This chain links TRBV9 with TRBJ2-3; D is unresolved. Germline V gene data show CDR1 as SGDLS and CDR2 as YYNGEE. The CDR3 contains 13 residues. V lost 3 bases and J 1 base, leaving 6 bases between the germline ends.

The chain combines TRBV20-1 with TRBJ1-2; D remains ambiguous. The germline V gene encodes CDR1 DFQATT and CDR2 SNEGSKA (reference sequence). CDR3 size: 11 residues. V dropped 3 bases and J dropped 3 bases, with 5 bases sitting between them. The CDR3 nucleotides are TGCAGTGCTAGGCAGGACTATGGCTACACCTTC. Amino acid sequence: CSARQDYGYTF.

The genes are TRBV5-1 and TRBJ2-7; the D gene is possibly TRBD1 (5 bases). Trimming pared 3 bases from V and 6 bases from J, leaving 19 bases between. This CDR3 is 15 amino acids long. CDR1 is SGHRS, CDR2 YFSETQ, per germline. The CDR3 sequence is CASSSPGAGQGEQYF. As DNA, the CDR3 is TGCGCCAGCAGCTCGCCTGGGGCAGGACAAGGCGAGCAGTACTTC.

This chain uses TRBV4-3 with TRBJ2-1; 13 nucleotides align to TRBD2. V gave up 1 base and J gave up 15 bases; unmatched junction bases: 18. The CDR3 contains 18 residues. Germline V gives CDR1 LGHNA, CDR2 YSLEER. CDR3 loop: CASSQAPPTSGGANGPFF. In DNA form, the CDR3 reads TGCGCCAGCAGCCAAGCGCCCCCCACTAGCGGGGGGGCGAACGGGCCGTTCTTC.

The chain uses TRBV5-6 and TRBJ2-1; 8 bases match TRBD1. The germline gives CDR1 SGHDT, CDR2 YYEEEE. The CDR3 length is 15 residues. J lost 2 bases, V lost 4 bases, and 5 bases had no gene match. The CDR3: CASSPLGQAYNEQFF. The CDR3, as DNA: TGTGCCAGCAGCCCGTTGGGACAGGCCTACAATGAGCAGTTCTTC. The variable domain in full, with the rest retrieved from reference TRBV5-6 and TRBJ2-1, is DAGVTQSPTHLIKTRGQQVTLRCSPKSGHDTVSWYQQALGQGPQFIFQYYEEEERQRGNFPDRFSGHQFPNYSSELNVNALLLGDSALYLCASSPLGQAYNEQFFGPGTRLTVL.

This chain links TRBV15 with TRBJ2-3, with no clear D. This CDR3 has 15 residues. The germline V gene has CDR1 LNHNV and CDR2 YYDKDF (reference sequence). V was shortened by 0 bases and J by 1 base, with 8 bases between the two germline ends. The CDR3 sequence: CATSRDRHRTDTQYF. The DNA of the CDR3 is TGTGCCACCAGCAGAGATAGACACCGCACAGATACGCAGTATTTT.

CDR3 sequence reads: CSDGQGGTYNEQFF. The CDR3 region has the DNA TGCAGCGATGGACAGGGAGGCACCTACAATGAGCAGTTCTTC. The chain recombines TRBV29-1 with TRBJ2-1; TRBD1 matches at 8 bases. CDR1 and CDR2 from the germline V gene are SQVTM and ANQGSEA. This CDR3 is 14 amino acids long. After removal of 7 bases from V and 2 bases from J, the junction contained 7 bases not matched to a gene.

This chain links TRBV7-2 with TRBJ1-4; D ambiguous. Looked up from germline, CDR1 is SGHTA and CDR2 is FQGNSA. The CDR3 consists of 13 residues. Trimming left V 5 bases short and J 0 bases short, with 4 bases between. The CDR3 here is CASSNPTNEKLFF. The DNA of the CDR3 is TGTGCCAGCAGCAACCCAACTAATGAAAAACTGTTTTTT.

The gene calls are TRBV9 and TRBJ2-2; no firm D call. Trimming left V 0 bases short and J 7 bases short, with 7 bases between. CDR1 is SGDLS, CDR2 YYNGEE, per germline. This CDR3 is built from 13 residues. CDR3 nucleotide sequence: TGTGCCAGCAGCGTAGCTACGAGCGGGGAGCTGTTTTTT. It encodes CASSVATSGELFF.

The V gene is TRBV20-1, the J gene TRBJ2-5; no firm D call. Germline assignment: CDR1 DFQATT and CDR2 SNEGSKA (reference sequence). The V gene lost 5 bases and the J gene lost 4 bases, with 8 bases spanning the gap. The CDR3 runs to 11 residues. The CDR3 sequence is CSAVRSETQYF. CDR3 sequence (DNA): TGCAGTGCTGTCCGTTCAGAGACCCAGTACTTC.

Here the CDR3 reads CASSLSPGLQTDTQYF. The CDR3 bases are TGCGCCAGCAGCTTATCGCCGGGACTACAGACAGATACGCAGTATTTT. J is TRBJ2-3 and V is TRBV5-1; TRBD2 agrees at 7 bases. Germline CDR1 is SGHRS and CDR2 is YFSETQ. Trimming removed 2 bases from V and 3 bases from J; junction bases left unmatched: 9. The length of the CDR3 is 16 residues. The full variable domain, completed using reference TRBV5-1 and TRBJ2-3, is KAGVTQTPRYLIKTRGQQVTLSCSPISGHRSVSWYQQTPGQGLQFLFEYFSETQRNKGNFPGRFSGRQFSNSRSEMNVSTLELGDSALYLCASSLSPGLQTDTQYFGPGTRLTVL.

This chain links TRBV7-6 with TRBJ2-5, with D possibly matching TRBD2 (5 bases). Germline CDR1 SGHVS, CDR2 FNYEAQ. V lost 4 bases to trimming and J lost 7 bases, with 16 bases between them. The CDR3 has 14 residues. The CDR3 nucleotides read TGTGCCAGCAGCTCCCAATCGAGGGTGTGGACCCAGTACTTC. Translated, it gives CASSSQSRVWTQYF.

This chain connects TRBV19 to TRBJ2-3; D unresolved. V was trimmed by 7 bases and J by 4 bases, leaving 6 bases between them. CDR3 size: 11 residues. Germline V CDR1 and CDR2: LNHDA, SQIVND (reference sequence). CDR3 DNA sequence: TGTGCCAGTACCCGGGCAGATACGCAGTATTTT. Its protein is CASTRADTQYF.

V usage is TRBV5-6 and J usage is TRBJ2-5; D not certain. The CDR3 runs to 14 residues. The V end lost 0 bases, the J end lost 5 bases, and 11 bases lay between the germline ends. Germline CDR1 SGHDT, CDR2 YYEEEE. DNA for the CDR3: TGTGCCAGCAGCTTGGATGGGCTGGGGGAGACCCAGTACTTC. As protein: CASSLDGLGETQYF.

The chain joins TRBV6-5 to TRBJ2-7; 9 bases fit TRBD1. The germline CDR1 and CDR2 sequences are MNHEY and SVGAGI. The CDR3 length is 15 residues. Trimming took 6 bases from V and 3 from J; bases not matched to a gene: 9. The CDR3 here is CASRTTGQGVYEQYF. Written as DNA, the CDR3 is TGTGCCAGCAGGACAACGGGACAGGGCGTCTACGAGCAGTACTTC.

Comment on this clone: At one end, the junction sequence differs from germline, possibly due to a read error. The rearrangement links TRBV5-1 to TRBJ2-1; 13 bases agree with TRBD2. The CDR3 is 16 amino acids. Germline CDR1 is SGHRS and CDR2 is YFSETQ. CDR3 sequence (DNA): TGCGCCAGCAGCTTTTCGACTAGCGGGAGGTACAATGAACAGTTCTTC. It translates to CASSFSTSGRYNEQFF.

The chain is built from TRBV27 and TRBJ1-2; 9 positions match TRBD1. Germline lookup yields CDR1 MNHEY and CDR2 SMNVEV (reference sequence). The CDR3 has 14 residues. After removal of 3 bases from V and 8 bases from J, the junction contained 7 bases not matched to a gene. The CDR3 DNA is TGTGCCAGCAGTTTCGGACAGGGGATTGCAGGCTACACCTTC. It translates to CASSFGQGIAGYTF.

A few counts support this clone. The J gene is TRBJ1-4, the V gene TRBV5-1; possible D gene TRBD1, 6 bases. Trimming took 4 bases from V and 6 from J, leaving 13 bases between them. Germline V lookup: CDR1 SGHRS, CDR2 YFSETQ. The CDR3 is made up of 14 amino acids. This CDR3 is CASSHTGIDEKLFF. CDR3 DNA sequence: TGCGCCAGCAGCCACACAGGGATTGATGAAAAACTGTTTTTT.

The chain uses TRBV2 and TRBJ1-2; tentatively, D is TRBD1 (5 bases). CDR1 and CDR2 (germline): SNHLY, FYNNEI. The CDR3 is 12 amino acids. V was cut by 10 bases and J by 4 bases, with 13 bases left in between. The chain's CDR3 is CATGTPGYGYTF. The DNA of the CDR3 is TGTGCCACCGGGACGCCGGGCTATGGCTACACCTTC.

This rearrangement joins TRBV5-1 to TRBJ2-5; 8 bases align to TRBD1. The V gene end was trimmed by 4 bases and the J gene end by 7 bases; junction bases not matched to a gene: 6. The V gene's germline CDR1 is SGHRS and CDR2 YFSETQ. The CDR3 has 13 residues. In DNA, the CDR3 is TGCGCCAGCAGCCCAGGGGGCCCCATGACCCAGTACTTC. Protein: CASSPGGPMTQYF.

The chain carries TRBV13 and TRBJ2-1; unclear D gene. From germline, CDR1 is PRHDT and CDR2 FYEKMQ (reference sequence). This CDR3 spans 11 amino acids. The V end was cut by 5 bases, the J end by 12 bases, with 11 bases between. The chain's CDR3 is CASSPHRGQFF. CDR3 DNA: TGTGCCAGCAGCCCACACCGCGGGCAGTTCTTC.

V is TRBV9 and J is TRBJ1-6; TRBD1 is a possible D gene (6 bases). The CDR3 covers 15 residues. V was trimmed by 1 base and J by 10 bases, leaving 15 bases between them. Germline V gene sequence: CDR1 SGDLS, CDR2 YYNGEE. CDR3 nucleotides: TGTGCCAGCAGCGTATCAGGTACAGGGTGGTCACCCCTCCACTTT. The encoded protein is CASSVSGTGWSPLHF.

The rearrangement uses TRBV15 and TRBJ2-7; 7 nucleotides align to TRBD1. The CDR3 extends over 15 amino acids. CDR1 LNHNV and CDR2 YYDKDF come from the germline V gene (reference sequence). The V segment lost 2 bases and the J segment 6 bases; nucleotides outside the gene matches: 10. The chain's CDR3 is CATSRLKGAQGEQYF. The CDR3 DNA is TGTGCCACCAGCAGACTAAAGGGGGCGCAGGGCGAGCAGTACTTC.

The chain links TRBV6-4 to TRBJ2-7; TRBD2 is a possible D gene (5 bases). CDR3 length: 11 residues. Germline values: CDR1 MRHNA, CDR2 SNTAGT. CDR3 nucleotide sequence: TGTGCCAGCTCTCGGCCGAGGGAAAGTCACGTC. Encoded protein: CASSRPRESHV.

The chain links TRBV10-3 to TRBJ2-6; 7 nucleotides agree with TRBD2. The CDR3 spans 16 residues. V trimming: 8 bases; J trimming: 0 bases; junction bases outside the gene matches: 7. Germline CDR1 is ENHRY and CDR2 is SYGVKD. CDR3 loop: CAIGRGSVSGANVLTF. CDR3 nucleotide sequence: TGTGCCATCGGGAGGGGATCCGTCTCTGGGGCCAACGTCCTGACTTTC.

This chain uses TRBV6-1 with TRBJ1-1; D is perhaps TRBD1 (6 bases). The CDR3 loop spans 12 amino acids. Germline CDR1 is MNHNS and CDR2 is SASEGT. The V end lost 8 bases, the J end lost 10 bases, and 17 bases lay between the germline ends. CDR3 DNA: TGTGCCAGCTGGGAGGGGGTCGGTGGAGCTTTCTTT. Its translation: CASWEGVGGAFF.

V gene TRBV2 combines with J gene TRBJ1-1; D might be TRBD1 (5 bases). The ends were cut back, 7 bases at V and 2 bases at J, with 11 bases in the middle. The germline gives CDR1 SNHLY, CDR2 FYNNEI. This CDR3 comprises 13 residues. CDR3 amino acids: CASIVRGNTEAFF. The CDR3 coding sequence is TGTGCCAGCATCGTGAGGGGTAACACTGAAGCTTTCTTT.

J is TRBJ2-3 and V is TRBV5-6; perhaps TRBD2 as D (5 bases). In germline, CDR1 is SGHDT, CDR2 YYEEEE. The CDR3 extends over 15 amino acids. The V and J ends lost 0 bases and 0 bases respectively, with 8 bases between them. The CDR3, as DNA: TGTGCCAGCAGCTTGGCGGGGATTAGCACAGATACGCAGTATTTT. Translating gives CASSLAGISTDTQYF. The full variable domain, in which reference TRBV5-6 and TRBJ2-3 provide the parts outside the CDR3, is DAGVTQSPTHLIKTRGQQVTLRCSPKSGHDTVSWYQQALGQGPQFIFQYYEEEERQRGNFPDRFSGHQFPNYSSELNVNALLLGDSALYLCASSLAGISTDTQYFGPGTRLTVL.

The CDR3 DNA sequence: TGTGCCTGGAGGGGGGACCGTCTCTACGAGCAGTACTTC. Its protein is CAWRGDRLYEQYF. The rearrangement joins TRBV30 to TRBJ2-7; D might be TRBD1 or TRBD2, each matching 5 bases. Germline CDR1 and CDR2: GTSNPN and SVGIG (reference sequence). This CDR3 comprises 13 residues. V was clipped by 3 bases and J by 3 bases, with 12 bases between them.